This T cell receptor beta chain emerged from a study of cytomegalovirus exposure and HLA in healthy donors. About the research overall: Of the donors genotyped, about 390 in all, less than 90% fell in the Caucasian-associated ancestry cluster. The study's findings and limits: Information on immune exposure was restricted to one variable (CMV serostatus). The study put under 200 TCR beta chains on its list as cytomegalovirus-associated.

PCR used 60 Vbeta primers and 13 Jbeta primers. Clones were read by immunoSEQ multiplex PCR, and TCRdb kept only the in-frame ones, dropping some. The sample holds under 150,000 clones; about 80% are singletons and the top ten take about 2.9%. The CDR3 is made up of 15 amino acids. CDR1 is MNHEY and CDR2 is SVGAGI in the germline V gene. The V end lost 1 base, the J end lost 4 bases, and 14 bases lay between the germline ends. Donors likely had unrecorded immune exposures despite being nominally healthy when sampled. Turning to this clone: Antigen unknown.

Sequenced sample: PBMCs. This clonotype was obtained from a boy between 2 and 10 years old in good health and CMV-seronegative. V is TRBV6-5 and J is TRBJ2-7, with D perhaps TRBD1 (6 bases). CDR3 sequence reads: CASSYWQGSGYEQYF. As DNA, the CDR3 is TGTGCCAGCAGTTACTGGCAGGGGTCGGGGTACGAGCAGTACTTC.